This T cell receptor beta chain derives from a study of blood T cell repertoires in COVID-19. Study in general: Samples taken during acute and convalescent COVID-19 were collected in the United States, Italy and Spain. Sources were T cells, B-cell-depleted T cells, or PBMCs; the material itself was cDNA or gDNA.

Up to 2 weeks before entering the study, exposed participants had met a COVID-19 case. Germline CDR1 reads MNHEY; CDR2 reads SVGAGI. This CDR3 has 14 amino acids. J gave up 5 bases and V 5 bases, and 4 bases lay outside the gene matches. In the authors' workflow: Quantification of nucleated cells was approximated via reference gene primer amplification. TCRdb's copy holds only in-frame clones and misses some; the assay was immunoSEQ multiplex PCR. That table gives V, J and clone size, and the DNA gave D and trimming. This table holds 320,000 or so clones, 85% found once. This clonotype was obtained from a woman in her 30s who had been exposed to COVID-19. Sequenced sample: PBMCs or T cells enriched from blood (not recorded which). V is TRBV6-5 and J is TRBJ2-3; TRBD2 matches 10 bases. CDR3 bases: TGTGCCAGCAGTAGCGGGGGGGGCGGAGATACGCAGTATTTT. The encoded protein is CASSSGGGGDTQYF.